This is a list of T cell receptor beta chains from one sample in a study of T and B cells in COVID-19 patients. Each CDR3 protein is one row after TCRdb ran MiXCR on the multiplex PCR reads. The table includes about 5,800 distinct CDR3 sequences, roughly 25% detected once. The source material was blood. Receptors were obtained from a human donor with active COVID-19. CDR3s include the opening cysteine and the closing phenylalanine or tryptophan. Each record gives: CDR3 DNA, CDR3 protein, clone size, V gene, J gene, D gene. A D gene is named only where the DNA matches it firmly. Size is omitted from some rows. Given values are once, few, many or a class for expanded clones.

CDR3nt: TGTGCCACGCGGGCTACCCAAGAGACCCAGTACTTC
CDR3aa: CATRATQETQYF
abundance: many
v_gene: TRBV10-3
j_gene: TRBJ2-5
d_gene: NA

CDR3nt: TGTGCCAGCAGTTACCCGGGGCGGACAGCCGGGAGGTACTACAATGAGCAGTTCTTC
CDR3aa: CASSYPGRTAGRYYNEQFF
abundance: medium-sized
v_gene: TRBV6-2/TRBV6-3
j_gene: TRBJ2-1
d_gene: NA

CDR3nt: TGTGCCAGCAGCAAGATGGGCACAGATACGCAGTATTTT
CDR3aa: CASSKMGTDTQYF
abundance: medium-sized
v_gene: TRBV27
j_gene: TRBJ2-3
d_gene: NA

CDR3nt: TGTGCCAGTATGAGGGGGGTGACAGGGGACTATGGCTACACCTTC
CDR3aa: CASMRGVTGDYGYTF
abundance: medium-sized
v_gene: TRBV19
j_gene: TRBJ1-2
d_gene: TRBD1

CDR3nt: TGTGCCAGCAGCTTAGGAGGGGGGAGAGAGACCCAGTACTTC
CDR3aa: CASSLGGGRETQYF
abundance: many
v_gene: TRBV13
j_gene: TRBJ2-5
d_gene: NA

CDR3nt: TGCAGCGCTGGGACTGCAGAGACCCAGTACTTC
CDR3aa: CSAGTAETQYF
abundance: large
v_gene: TRBV29-1
j_gene: TRBJ2-5
d_gene: NA

CDR3nt: TGCGCCAGCAGCTTTTGGGGATCCTACGAGCAGTACTTC
CDR3aa: CASSFWGSYEQYF
abundance: NA
v_gene: TRBV5-1
j_gene: TRBJ2-7
d_gene: NA

CDR3nt: TGTGCCACCAGCAGCTGGGGACAGGGAGAAATTCAGTACTTC
CDR3aa: CATSSWGQGEIQYF
abundance: few
v_gene: TRBV15
j_gene: TRBJ2-4
d_gene: TRBD1

CDR3nt: TGTGCCAGCACTCCACAGGGGGGTTTTTTCACTGAAGCTTTCTTT
CDR3aa: CASTPQGGFFTEAFF
abundance: NA
v_gene: TRBV6-5
j_gene: TRBJ1-1
d_gene: TRBD1

CDR3nt: TGTGCCATCAGTCCCTCTATAGCGGGAGGAGGATATGAGCAGTTCTTC
CDR3aa: CAISPSIAGGGYEQFF
abundance: many
v_gene: TRBV10-3
j_gene: TRBJ2-1
d_gene: TRBD2

CDR3nt: TGTGCCACCAGTGAAACCGGGGGGAGCACAGATACGCAGTATTTT
CDR3aa: CATSETGGSTDTQYF
abundance: NA
v_gene: TRBV24-1
j_gene: TRBJ2-3
d_gene: TRBD2

CDR3nt: TGCGCCAGCAGCCCCGGATCGAGATCCACAGATACGCAGTATTTT
CDR3aa: CASSPGSRSTDTQYF
abundance: NA
v_gene: TRBV5-1
j_gene: TRBJ2-3
d_gene: NA

CDR3nt: TGCGCCAGCAGCTTACAGGGTAGAAGTGAAAAACTGCTTTTT
CDR3aa: CASSLQGRSEKLLF
abundance: NA
v_gene: TRBV5-1
j_gene: TRBJ1-4
d_gene: NA

CDR3nt: TGTGCCAGCAGTTTGAGGCAGGGAACAGATACGCAGTATTTT
CDR3aa: CASSLRQGTDTQYF
abundance: medium-sized
v_gene: TRBV12-3/TRBV12-4
j_gene: TRBJ2-3
d_gene: NA

CDR3nt: TGCGCCAGCAGGGTTATGGAGAGCTCCTACGAGCAGTACTTC
CDR3aa: CASRVMESSYEQYF
abundance: many
v_gene: TRBV5-1
j_gene: TRBJ2-7
d_gene: NA

CDR3nt: TGTGCCAGCAGCTTCCGAGAGAACAATGAGCAGTTCTTC
CDR3aa: CASSFRENNEQFF
abundance: many
v_gene: TRBV7-9
j_gene: TRBJ2-1
d_gene: NA

CDR3nt: TGCGCCAGCAGCTCTGGACAGGTCTATGGCTACACCTTC
CDR3aa: CASSSGQVYGYTF
abundance: NA
v_gene: TRBV5-1
j_gene: TRBJ1-2
d_gene: TRBD1

CDR3nt: TGTGCCAGTAGACAGACAGGCGGCAATCAGCCCCAGCATTTT
CDR3aa: CASRQTGGNQPQHF
abundance: medium-sized
v_gene: TRBV19
j_gene: TRBJ1-5
d_gene: NA

CDR3nt: TGTGCCATCAGTGAGTCGAAGGGACTCGGTGAAAAACTGTTTTTT
CDR3aa: CAISESKGLGEKLFF
abundance: NA
v_gene: TRBV10-3
j_gene: TRBJ1-4
d_gene: NA

CDR3nt: TGTGCCAGTAGTACTTTAAGCCGGGACAGGGGGGTTCGATTACAAGAGACCCAGTACTTC
CDR3aa: CASSTLSRDRGVRLQETQYF
abundance: many
v_gene: TRBV19
j_gene: TRBJ2-5
d_gene: TRBD1

CDR3nt: TGTGCCAGCAGTCTTCAGGCCTACAATGAGCAGTTCTTC
CDR3aa: CASSLQAYNEQFF
abundance: medium-sized
v_gene: TRBV27
j_gene: TRBJ2-1
d_gene: NA

CDR3nt: TGTGCCAGCACAGAGGGAGCTGAAGCTTTCTTT
CDR3aa: CASTEGAEAFF
abundance: medium-sized
v_gene: TRBV5-5
j_gene: TRBJ1-1
d_gene: NA

CDR3nt: TGTGCCAGCAGCACGGGACCGCAGTACGAGCAGTACTTC
CDR3aa: CASSTGPQYEQYF
abundance: medium-sized
v_gene: TRBV5-6
j_gene: TRBJ2-7
d_gene: NA

CDR3nt: TGTGCCAGTAGTCTCCGGGACAGGGGGAACATTCAGTACTTC
CDR3aa: CASSLRDRGNIQYF
abundance: NA
v_gene: TRBV19
j_gene: TRBJ2-4
d_gene: TRBD1

CDR3nt: TGTGCCAGCAGCCCTTGGACTAGCAGTTACGAGCAGTACTTC
CDR3aa: CASSPWTSSYEQYF
abundance: NA
v_gene: TRBV4-2
j_gene: TRBJ2-7
d_gene: TRBD2

CDR3nt: TGCGCCAGCCTCCCTGGACTAGCGGGAGGGCGAAATGAGCAGTTCTTC
CDR3aa: CASLPGLAGGRNEQFF
abundance: few
v_gene: TRBV10-2
j_gene: TRBJ2-1
d_gene: TRBD2

CDR3nt: TGTGCCAGCAGCTTAGCAGCAGGGGTCAATTCACCCCTCCACTTT
CDR3aa: CASSLAAGVNSPLHF
abundance: NA
v_gene: TRBV7-2
j_gene: TRBJ1-6
d_gene: NA

CDR3nt: TGTGCCAGCAGTTACTCGGACAGGGCTTATGGCTACACCTTC
CDR3aa: CASSYSDRAYGYTF
abundance: medium-sized
v_gene: TRBV6-5
j_gene: TRBJ1-2
d_gene: TRBD1

CDR3nt: TGCGCCAGCAGCTTGGCAGGGGTAGATCGAGCTTTCTTT
CDR3aa: CASSLAGVDRAFF
abundance: NA
v_gene: TRBV5-1
j_gene: TRBJ1-1
d_gene: NA

CDR3nt: TGTGCCAGCAGCCACCCCGGACGGGACTATGGCTACACCTTC
CDR3aa: CASSHPGRDYGYTF
abundance: many
v_gene: TRBV12-3/TRBV12-4
j_gene: TRBJ1-2
d_gene: NA

CDR3nt: TGCGCCAGCCGAAGAGAGGGGGGGGACTACGAGCAGTACTTC
CDR3aa: CASRREGGDYEQYF
abundance: NA
v_gene: TRBV5-1
j_gene: TRBJ2-7
d_gene: NA

CDR3nt: TGTGCCAGCAAGGGACAGGGGGAAGAGACCCAGTACTTC
CDR3aa: CASKGQGEETQYF
abundance: medium-sized
v_gene: TRBV27
j_gene: TRBJ2-5
d_gene: TRBD1

CDR3nt: TGTGCCAGCAGTTTTGGGTATAATTCACCCCTCCACTTT
CDR3aa: CASSFGYNSPLHF
abundance: medium-sized
v_gene: TRBV27
j_gene: TRBJ1-6
d_gene: NA

CDR3nt: TGCAGTGCTAGAGATCCGAGGCGGGAGGCCCTCTACGAGCAGTACTTC
CDR3aa: CSARDPRREALYEQYF
abundance: NA
v_gene: TRBV20-1
j_gene: TRBJ2-7
d_gene: TRBD2

CDR3nt: TGTGCCAGCAGCTTGGGTACTGAAGCTTTCTTT
CDR3aa: CASSLGTEAFF
abundance: NA
v_gene: TRBV7-9
j_gene: TRBJ1-1
d_gene: NA

CDR3nt: TGTGCCAGCAGCTTGGGACTAGCGGGAGCCATTGGGGACGAGCAGTACTTC
CDR3aa: CASSLGLAGAIGDEQYF
abundance: many
v_gene: TRBV7-6
j_gene: TRBJ2-7
d_gene: TRBD2

CDR3nt: TGTGCCAGCAGCTCCGGGACAGGGGGAGGCGCCTACAATGAGCAGTTCTTC
CDR3aa: CASSSGTGGGAYNEQFF
abundance: medium-sized
v_gene: TRBV7-2
j_gene: TRBJ2-1
d_gene: TRBD1

CDR3nt: TGTGCCAGCCAGGAGGCTACGGCAACAACTAATGAAAAACTGTTTTTT
CDR3aa: CASQEATATTNEKLFF
abundance: medium-sized
v_gene: TRBV19
j_gene: TRBJ1-4
d_gene: NA

CDR3nt: TGTGCCAGCAGGATTCTGGGAGGTTCGAACACTGAAGCTTTCTTT
CDR3aa: CASRILGGSNTEAFF
abundance: medium-sized
v_gene: TRBV6-5
j_gene: TRBJ1-1
d_gene: NA

CDR3nt: TGTGCCAGCAGTCCGTCCCGAGGGCGGGAGGGCCTTGTAGATACGCAGTATTTT
CDR3aa: CASSPSRGREGLVDTQYF
abundance: medium-sized
v_gene: TRBV27
j_gene: TRBJ2-3
d_gene: TRBD2

CDR3nt: TGCGCCAGCAGCTTGGGGCTAGCGGGAGCCGGGGAGCTGTTTTTT
CDR3aa: CASSLGLAGAGELFF
abundance: few
v_gene: TRBV5-1
j_gene: TRBJ2-2
d_gene: TRBD2

CDR3nt: TGTGCCAGTAGTATGTGCGGCGGGAGGGCGGATACGCAGTATTTT
CDR3aa: CASSMCGGRADTQYF
abundance: NA
v_gene: TRBV19
j_gene: TRBJ2-3
d_gene: TRBD2

CDR3nt: TGTGCCAGCAGCTTGGTTTCGGGAGCGGGTAATGAAAAACTGTTTTTT
CDR3aa: CASSLVSGAGNEKLFF
abundance: NA
v_gene: TRBV5-6
j_gene: TRBJ1-4
d_gene: NA

CDR3nt: TGTGCCAGCAGTGATTGGACCCGGGAAGCTTTCTTT
CDR3aa: CASSDWTREAFF
abundance: many
v_gene: TRBV6-1
j_gene: TRBJ1-1
d_gene: NA

CDR3nt: TGTGCCATCAGTGACGGGTTAGCGGGAGTCAACCATGAGCAGTTCTTC
CDR3aa: CAISDGLAGVNHEQFF
abundance: many
v_gene: TRBV10-3
j_gene: TRBJ2-1
d_gene: TRBD2

CDR3nt: TGTGCCAGCAGCTTGGGGGCAGTATCCACTGAAGCTTTCTTT
CDR3aa: CASSLGAVSTEAFF
abundance: many
v_gene: TRBV5-4
j_gene: TRBJ1-1
d_gene: NA

CDR3nt: TGTGCCAGCAGGTCCTCTGGGGCCAACGTCCTGACTTTC
CDR3aa: CASRSSGANVLTF
abundance: medium-sized
v_gene: TRBV6-2/TRBV6-3
j_gene: TRBJ2-6
d_gene: NA

CDR3nt: TGTGCCAGCAGTCGACTAGCGGAATACAATGAGCAGTTCTTC
CDR3aa: CASSRLAEYNEQFF
abundance: NA
v_gene: TRBV7-9
j_gene: TRBJ2-1
d_gene: TRBD2

CDR3nt: TGTGCCATCAGTGAGAGGGGGCAGGGGGGGCAGCCCCAGCATTTT
CDR3aa: CAISERGQGGQPQHF
abundance: many
v_gene: TRBV10-3
j_gene: TRBJ1-5
d_gene: TRBD1

CDR3nt: TGTGCCAGCAGTTACTCCGCGGGAGTTGGGTACGAGCAGTACTTC
CDR3aa: CASSYSAGVGYEQYF
abundance: medium-sized
v_gene: TRBV6-5
j_gene: TRBJ2-7
d_gene: TRBD2

CDR3nt: TGTGCCAGCAGTTTAGGGGGGCTGTATAATTCACCCCTCCACTTT
CDR3aa: CASSLGGLYNSPLHF
abundance: medium-sized
v_gene: TRBV12-3/TRBV12-4
j_gene: TRBJ1-6
d_gene: NA

CDR3nt: TGTGCCAGCACCTACAGGGTGAACACCGGGGAGCTGTTTTTT
CDR3aa: CASTYRVNTGELFF
abundance: medium-sized
v_gene: TRBV12-3/TRBV12-4
j_gene: TRBJ2-2
d_gene: NA

CDR3nt: TGTGCCACCAGCAGGGAGGGACAGGGCTACGAGCAGTACTTC
CDR3aa: CATSREGQGYEQYF
abundance: once
v_gene: TRBV15
j_gene: TRBJ2-7
d_gene: TRBD1